The 9 T cell receptor beta chains below all came from one sample that was sequenced in a study of T cells in Graves' hyperthyroidism and ophthalmopathy. Regions amplified from RNA transcripts were the TCR beta CDR3 regions. When the TCR CDR3 underwent first-round RT-PCR, the HTBI primer set was used. TCRdb re-called the multiplex PCR reads through MiXCR, storing one row per CDR3 protein. The sample lists some 620,000 distinct CDR3 sequences, about a sixth occurring once. The sequencing input was blood. These receptors all come from a woman in her 30s with Graves' hyperthyroidism.

This clonotype was counted only a few times. The chain is built from TRBV11-2 and TRBJ2-7, with D perhaps TRBD1 (6 bases). The CDR3 length is 14 residues. From germline, CDR1 is SGHAT and CDR2 FQNNGV. Trimming took off 6 bases at V and 7 bases at J, with 19 bases between the two ends. CDR3 region: CASSPTTGNREQYF. CDR3 nucleotides: TGTGCCAGCAGTCCTACAACAGGGAATCGGGAGCAGTACTTC.

This chain joins TRBV20-1 and TRBJ2-1; possibly TRBD2 for D (6 bases). V dropped 1 base and J dropped 9 bases, with 13 bases sitting between them. The V gene's germline CDR1 is DFQATT and CDR2 SNEGSKA (reference sequence). This CDR3 spans 13 amino acids. Here the CDR3 reads CSARGIPSVEQFF. The CDR3 nucleotides are TGCAGTGCTAGAGGGATTCCTAGCGTTGAGCAGTTCTTC.

This clonotype was picked up many times. J is TRBJ1-2 and V is TRBV7-9; TRBD1 aligns across 7 bases. V gave up 3 bases and J gave up 3 bases; unmatched junction bases: 16. Per germline, CDR1 SEHNR and CDR2 FQNEAQ (reference sequence). This CDR3 has 18 amino acids. The CDR3 protein is CASSFRLNRGATDYGYTF. The CDR3 coding sequence is TGTGCCAGCAGCTTTCGTCTCAACAGGGGAGCGACGGACTATGGCTACACCTTC. Full variable domain (missing parts from reference TRBV7-9 and TRBJ1-2): DTGVSQNPRHKITKRGQNVTFRCDPISEHNRLYWYRQTLGQGPEFLTYFQNEAQLEKSRLLSDRFSAERPKGSFSTLEIQRTEQGDSAMYLCASSFRLNRGATDYGYTFGSGTRLTVV.

This chain links TRBV6-1 with TRBJ1-1; weak D call: TRBD1 (6 bases). CDR3 length: 15 residues. Germline V gene data show CDR1 as MNHNS and CDR2 as SASEGT. V lost 5 bases to trimming and J lost 1 base, with 14 bases between them. CDR3 loop: CASSKQGAANTEAFF. CDR3 bases: TGTGCCAGCAGTAAACAGGGAGCTGCGAACACTGAAGCTTTCTTT.

This clonotype was seen repeatedly, ten times or more. The rearrangement uses TRBV2 and TRBJ2-1; D gene uncertain. There are 13 residues in the CDR3. Per germline, CDR1 SNHLY and CDR2 FYNNEI. V was shortened by 1 base and J by 8 bases, with 9 bases between the two germline ends. This chain's CDR3 is CASSEGWTDEQFF. As DNA, the CDR3 is TGTGCCAGCAGTGAAGGGTGGACCGATGAGCAGTTCTTC.

This clonotype was seen at least ten times. The V call is TRBV2, the J call TRBJ1-6; TRBD1 matches 7 bases. This CDR3 spans 15 amino acids. The V and J ends lost 7 bases and 4 bases, in that order; junction bases with no gene match: 7. CDR1 is SNHLY, CDR2 FYNNEI, per germline. The CDR3 region has the DNA TGTGCCAGCACCGACAAACAGGGGTATAATTCACCCCTCCACTTT. This encodes CASTDKQGYNSPLHF. Full variable domain (outside the CDR3, taken from reference TRBV2 and TRBJ1-6): EPEVTQTPSHQVTQMGQEVILRCVPISNHLYFYWYRQILGQKVEFLVSFYNNEISEKSEIFDDQFSVERPDGSNFTLKIRSTKLEDSAMYFCASTDKQGYNSPLHFGNGTRLTVT.

V is TRBV10-2 and J is TRBJ2-2; TRBD2 matches 15 bases. CDR3 length equals 20 residues. V shed 4 bases and J 2 bases; nucleotides not matched to a gene: 11. CDR1 is WSHSY, CDR2 SAAADI, per germline. CDR3 in amino acids: CASSVLPGLAGGINTGELFF. In DNA, the CDR3 is TGCGCCAGCAGTGTCCTTCCGGGACTAGCGGGAGGAATTAACACCGGGGAGCTGTTTTTT.

The sample holds many counts of this clonotype. The chain employs TRBV7-2 and TRBJ1-2; D might be TRBD1 (6 bases). The V end lost 5 bases, the J end lost 4 bases, and 11 bases lay between the germline ends. CDR1 SGHTA and CDR2 FQGNSA come from the germline V gene. This CDR3 spans 13 amino acids. CDR3 sequence reads: CASSAGEGYGYTF. In DNA form, the CDR3 reads TGTGCCAGCAGCGCAGGGGAAGGCTATGGCTACACCTTC.

This clonotype was counted many times. V gene TRBV7-8 combines with J gene TRBJ1-4, with a weak D call TRBD1 (6 bases). Germline assignment: CDR1 SGHVS and CDR2 FQNEAQ. The CDR3 consists of 17 residues. Trimming cost V 5 bases and J 8 bases, with 24 bases left between them. The CDR3 nucleotides read TGTGCCAGCAGCCCTTTCGCCGGGACAAATTTCGGGGAAAAACTGTTTTTT. As protein: CASSPFAGTNFGEKLFF.